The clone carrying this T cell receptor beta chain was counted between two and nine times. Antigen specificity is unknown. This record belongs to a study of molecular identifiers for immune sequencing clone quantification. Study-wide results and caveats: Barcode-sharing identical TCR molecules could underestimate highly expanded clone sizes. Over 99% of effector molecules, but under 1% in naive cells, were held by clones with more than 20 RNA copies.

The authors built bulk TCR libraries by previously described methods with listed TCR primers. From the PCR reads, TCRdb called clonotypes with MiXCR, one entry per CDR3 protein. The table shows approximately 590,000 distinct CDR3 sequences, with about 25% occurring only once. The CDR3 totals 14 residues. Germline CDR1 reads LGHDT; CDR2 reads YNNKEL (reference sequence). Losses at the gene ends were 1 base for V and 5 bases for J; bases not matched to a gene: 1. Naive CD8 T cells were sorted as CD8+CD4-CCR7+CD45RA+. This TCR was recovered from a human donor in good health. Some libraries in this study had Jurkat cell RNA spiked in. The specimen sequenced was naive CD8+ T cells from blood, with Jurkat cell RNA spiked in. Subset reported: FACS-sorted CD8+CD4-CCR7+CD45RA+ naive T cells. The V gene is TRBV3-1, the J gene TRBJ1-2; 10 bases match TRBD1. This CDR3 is CASSQGTGGYGYTF. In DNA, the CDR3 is TGTGCCAGCAGCCAAGGGACAGGGGGTTATGGCTACACCTTC. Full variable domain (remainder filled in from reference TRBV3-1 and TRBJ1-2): DTAVSQTPKYLVTQMGNDKSIKCEQNLGHDTMYWYKQDSKKFLKIMFSYNNKELIINETVPNRFSPKSPDKAHLNLHINSLELGDSAVYFCASSQGTGGYGYTFGSGTRLTVV.